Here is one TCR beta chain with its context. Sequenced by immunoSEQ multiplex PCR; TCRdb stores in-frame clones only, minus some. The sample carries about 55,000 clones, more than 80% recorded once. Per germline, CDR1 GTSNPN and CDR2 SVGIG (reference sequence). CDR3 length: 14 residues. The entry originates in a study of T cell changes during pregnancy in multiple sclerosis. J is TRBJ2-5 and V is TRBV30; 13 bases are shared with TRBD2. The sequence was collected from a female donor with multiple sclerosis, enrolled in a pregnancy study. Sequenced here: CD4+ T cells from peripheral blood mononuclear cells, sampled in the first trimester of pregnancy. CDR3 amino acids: CALSRTSGGETQYF. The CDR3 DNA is TGTGCTTTATCCCGGACTAGCGGGGGAGAGACCCAGTACTTC.